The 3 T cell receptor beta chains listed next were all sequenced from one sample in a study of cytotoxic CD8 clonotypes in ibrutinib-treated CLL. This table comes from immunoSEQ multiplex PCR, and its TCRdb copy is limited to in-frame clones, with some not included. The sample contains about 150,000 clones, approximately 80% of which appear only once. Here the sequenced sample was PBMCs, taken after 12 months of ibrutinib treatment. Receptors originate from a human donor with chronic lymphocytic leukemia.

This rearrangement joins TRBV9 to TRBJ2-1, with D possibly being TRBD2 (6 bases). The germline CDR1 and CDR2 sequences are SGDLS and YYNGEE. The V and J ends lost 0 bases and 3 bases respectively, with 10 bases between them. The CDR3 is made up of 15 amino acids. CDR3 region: CASSVELADYNEQFF. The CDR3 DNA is TGTGCCAGCAGCGTAGAACTAGCAGACTACAATGAGCAGTTCTTC.

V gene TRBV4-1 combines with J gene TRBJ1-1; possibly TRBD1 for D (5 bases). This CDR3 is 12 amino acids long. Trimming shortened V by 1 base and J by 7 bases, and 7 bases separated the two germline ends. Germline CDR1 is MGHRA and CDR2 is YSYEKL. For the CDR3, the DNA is TGCGCCAGCAGCCAAGGGGGGTATGAAGCTTTCTTT. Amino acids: CASSQGGYEAFF.

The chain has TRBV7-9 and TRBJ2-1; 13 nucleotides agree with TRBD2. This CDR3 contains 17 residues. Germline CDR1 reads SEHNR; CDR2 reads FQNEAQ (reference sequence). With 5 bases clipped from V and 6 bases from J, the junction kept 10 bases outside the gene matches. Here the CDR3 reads CASSDGTSGMFSNEQFF. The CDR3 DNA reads TGTGCCAGCAGCGACGGGACTAGCGGGATGTTTTCCAATGAGCAGTTCTTC.